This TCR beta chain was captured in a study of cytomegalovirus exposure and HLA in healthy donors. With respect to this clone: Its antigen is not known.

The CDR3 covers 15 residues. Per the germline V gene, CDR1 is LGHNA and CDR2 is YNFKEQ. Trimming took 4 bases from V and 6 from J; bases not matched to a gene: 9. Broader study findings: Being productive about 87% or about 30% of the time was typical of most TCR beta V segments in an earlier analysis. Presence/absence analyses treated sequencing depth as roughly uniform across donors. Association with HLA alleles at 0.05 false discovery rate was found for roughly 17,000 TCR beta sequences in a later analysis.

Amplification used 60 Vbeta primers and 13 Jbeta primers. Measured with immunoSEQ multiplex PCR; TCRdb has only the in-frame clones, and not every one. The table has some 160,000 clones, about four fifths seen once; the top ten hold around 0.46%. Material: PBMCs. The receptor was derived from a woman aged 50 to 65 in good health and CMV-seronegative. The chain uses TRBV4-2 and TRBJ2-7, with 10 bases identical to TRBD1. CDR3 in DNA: TGTGCCAGCAGCCGACCGGGACAGGGGACAGGCGAGCAGTACTTC. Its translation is CASSRPGQGTGEQYF.